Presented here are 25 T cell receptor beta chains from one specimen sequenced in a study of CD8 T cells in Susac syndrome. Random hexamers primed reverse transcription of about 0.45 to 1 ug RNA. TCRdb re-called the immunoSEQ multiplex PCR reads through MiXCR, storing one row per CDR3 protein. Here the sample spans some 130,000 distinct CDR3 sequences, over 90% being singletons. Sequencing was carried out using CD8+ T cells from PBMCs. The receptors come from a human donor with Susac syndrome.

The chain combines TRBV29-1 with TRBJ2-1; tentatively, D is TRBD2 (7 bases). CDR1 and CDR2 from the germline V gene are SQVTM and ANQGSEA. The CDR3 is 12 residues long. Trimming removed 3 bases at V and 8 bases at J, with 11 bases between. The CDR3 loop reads CSVEVGGDEQFF. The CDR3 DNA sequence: TGCAGCGTTGAGGTAGGGGGGGATGAGCAGTTCTTC.

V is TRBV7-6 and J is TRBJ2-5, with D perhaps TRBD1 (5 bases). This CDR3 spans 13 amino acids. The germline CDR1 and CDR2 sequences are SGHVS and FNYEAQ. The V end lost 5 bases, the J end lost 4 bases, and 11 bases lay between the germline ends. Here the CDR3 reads CASSPLGAETQYF. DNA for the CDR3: TGTGCCAGCAGCCCCCTTGGGGCAGAGACCCAGTACTTC.

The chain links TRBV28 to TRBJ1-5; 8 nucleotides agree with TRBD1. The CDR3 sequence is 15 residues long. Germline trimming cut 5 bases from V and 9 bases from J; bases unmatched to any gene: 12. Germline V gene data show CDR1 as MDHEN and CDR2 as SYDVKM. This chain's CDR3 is CASSTQGAVGVPQHF. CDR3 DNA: TGTGCCAGCAGTACCCAGGGGGCGGTAGGAGTGCCCCAGCATTTT. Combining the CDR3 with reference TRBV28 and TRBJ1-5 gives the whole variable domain DVKVTQSSRYLVKRTGEKVFLECVQDMDHENMFWYRQDPGLGLRLIYFSYDVKMKEKGDIPEGYSVSREKKERFSLILESASTNQTSMYLCASSTQGAVGVPQHFGDGTRLSIL.

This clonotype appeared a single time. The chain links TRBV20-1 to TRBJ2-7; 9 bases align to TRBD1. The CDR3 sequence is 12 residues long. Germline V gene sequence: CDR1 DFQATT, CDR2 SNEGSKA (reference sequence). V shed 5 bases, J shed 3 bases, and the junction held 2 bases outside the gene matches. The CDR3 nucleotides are TGCAGTGCTGCGGGACAGGGCTACGAGCAGTACTTC. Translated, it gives CSAAGQGYEQYF.

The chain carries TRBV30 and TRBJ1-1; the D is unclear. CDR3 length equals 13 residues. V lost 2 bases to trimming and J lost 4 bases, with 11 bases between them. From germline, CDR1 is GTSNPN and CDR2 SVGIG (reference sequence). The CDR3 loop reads CAWSISGGTEAFF. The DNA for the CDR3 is TGTGCCTGGAGTATAAGCGGAGGCACTGAAGCTTTCTTT.

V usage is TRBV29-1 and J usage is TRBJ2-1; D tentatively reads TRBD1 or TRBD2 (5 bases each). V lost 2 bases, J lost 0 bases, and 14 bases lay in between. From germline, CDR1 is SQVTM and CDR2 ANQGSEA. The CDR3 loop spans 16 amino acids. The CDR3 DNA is TGCAGCGTTGAAAAAGGGGCAGGGAGCTCCTACAATGAGCAGTTCTTC. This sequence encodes CSVEKGAGSSYNEQFF.

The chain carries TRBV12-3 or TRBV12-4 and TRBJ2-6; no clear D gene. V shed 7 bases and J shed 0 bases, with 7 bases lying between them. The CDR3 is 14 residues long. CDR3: CASTLGSGANVLTF. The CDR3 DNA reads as TGTGCCAGCACCCTAGGCTCTGGGGCCAACGTCCTGACTTTC.

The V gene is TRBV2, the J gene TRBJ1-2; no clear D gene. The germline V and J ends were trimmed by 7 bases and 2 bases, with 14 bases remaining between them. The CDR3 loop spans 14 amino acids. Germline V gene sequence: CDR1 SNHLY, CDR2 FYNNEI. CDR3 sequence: CASTSARANYGYTF. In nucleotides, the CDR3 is TGTGCCAGCACATCAGCAAGAGCCAACTATGGCTACACCTTC.

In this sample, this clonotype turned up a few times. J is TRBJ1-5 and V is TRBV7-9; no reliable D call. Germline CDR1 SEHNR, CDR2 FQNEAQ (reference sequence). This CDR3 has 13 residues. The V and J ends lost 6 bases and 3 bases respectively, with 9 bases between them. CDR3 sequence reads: CASSLGINQPQHF. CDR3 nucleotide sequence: TGTGCCAGCAGTCTAGGGATCAATCAGCCCCAGCATTTT.

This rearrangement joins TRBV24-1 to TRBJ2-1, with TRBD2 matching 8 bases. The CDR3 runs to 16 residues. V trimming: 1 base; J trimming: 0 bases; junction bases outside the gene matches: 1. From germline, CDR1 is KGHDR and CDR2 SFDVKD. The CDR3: CATSDLAGDSYNEQFF. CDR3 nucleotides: TGTGCCACCAGTGATTTAGCGGGGGACTCCTACAATGAGCAGTTCTTC.

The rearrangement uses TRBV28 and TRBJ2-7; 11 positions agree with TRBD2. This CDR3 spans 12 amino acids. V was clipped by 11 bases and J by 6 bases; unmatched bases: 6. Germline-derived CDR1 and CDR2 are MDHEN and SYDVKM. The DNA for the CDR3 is TGTGCCTCGAGGGGGACTAGCGGCGAGCAGTACTTC. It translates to CASRGTSGEQYF. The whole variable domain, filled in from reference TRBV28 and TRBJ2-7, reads DVKVTQSSRYLVKRTGEKVFLECVQDMDHENMFWYRQDPGLGLRLIYFSYDVKMKEKGDIPEGYSVSREKKERFSLILESASTNQTSMYLCASRGTSGEQYFGPGTRLTVT.

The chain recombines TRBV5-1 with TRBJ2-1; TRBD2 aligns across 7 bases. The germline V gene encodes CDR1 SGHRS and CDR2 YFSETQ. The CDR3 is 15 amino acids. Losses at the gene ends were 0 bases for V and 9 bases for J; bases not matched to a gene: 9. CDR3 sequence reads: CASSLAGGGPVEQFF. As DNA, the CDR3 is TGCGCCAGCAGCTTGGCCGGGGGAGGGCCAGTTGAGCAGTTCTTC.

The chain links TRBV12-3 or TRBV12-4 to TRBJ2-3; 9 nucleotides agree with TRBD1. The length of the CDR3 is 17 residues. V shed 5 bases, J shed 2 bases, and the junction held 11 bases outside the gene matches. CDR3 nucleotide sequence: TGTGCCAGCAGTCCGGACAGGGGCCGCGAAGTCACAGATACGCAGTATTTT. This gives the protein CASSPDRGREVTDTQYF.

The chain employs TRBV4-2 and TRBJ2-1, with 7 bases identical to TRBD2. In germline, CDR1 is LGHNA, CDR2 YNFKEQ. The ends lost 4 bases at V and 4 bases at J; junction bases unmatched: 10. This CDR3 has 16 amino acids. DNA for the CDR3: TGTGCCAGCAGCCCCTTGGGGGAGGGCCTTTACAATGAGCAGTTCTTC. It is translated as CASSPLGEGLYNEQFF.

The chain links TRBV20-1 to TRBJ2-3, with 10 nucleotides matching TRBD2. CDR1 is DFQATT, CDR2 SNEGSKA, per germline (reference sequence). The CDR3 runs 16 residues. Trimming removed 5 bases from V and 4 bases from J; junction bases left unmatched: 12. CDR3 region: CSASAWASGSADTQYF. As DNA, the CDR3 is TGCAGTGCTTCTGCTTGGGCTAGCGGGAGCGCAGATACGCAGTATTTT.

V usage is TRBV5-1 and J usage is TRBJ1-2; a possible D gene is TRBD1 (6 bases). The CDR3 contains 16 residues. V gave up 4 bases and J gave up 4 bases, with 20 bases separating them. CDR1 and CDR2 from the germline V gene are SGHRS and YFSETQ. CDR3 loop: CASSTEGGAAAYGYTF. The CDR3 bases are TGCGCCAGCAGCACCGAAGGGGGTGCCGCCGCCTATGGCTACACCTTC.

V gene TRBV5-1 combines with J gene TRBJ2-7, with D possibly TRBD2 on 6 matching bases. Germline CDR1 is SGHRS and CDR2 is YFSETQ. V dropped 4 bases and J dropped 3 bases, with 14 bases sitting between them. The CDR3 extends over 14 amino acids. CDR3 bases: TGCGCCAGCAGCCCTTCCGGGACTCGCTACGAGCAGTACTTC. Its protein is CASSPSGTRYEQYF.

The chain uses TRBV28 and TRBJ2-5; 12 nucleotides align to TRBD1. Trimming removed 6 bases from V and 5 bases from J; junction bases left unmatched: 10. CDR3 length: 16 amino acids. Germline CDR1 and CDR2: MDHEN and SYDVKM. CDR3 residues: CASRPIRDRGRETQYF. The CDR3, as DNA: TGTGCCAGCAGGCCTATCCGGGACAGGGGGCGCGAGACCCAGTACTTC.

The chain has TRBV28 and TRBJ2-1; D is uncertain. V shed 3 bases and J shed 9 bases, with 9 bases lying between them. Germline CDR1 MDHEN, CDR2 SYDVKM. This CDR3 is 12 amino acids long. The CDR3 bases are TGTGCCAGCAGTTTGGTTCTAATTGAGCAGTTCTTC. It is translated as CASSLVLIEQFF.

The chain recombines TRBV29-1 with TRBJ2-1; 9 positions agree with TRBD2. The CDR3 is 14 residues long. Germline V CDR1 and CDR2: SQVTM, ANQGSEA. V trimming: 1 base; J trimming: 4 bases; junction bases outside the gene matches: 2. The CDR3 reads CSVEGLAAYNEQFF. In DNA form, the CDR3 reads TGCAGCGTTGAAGGACTAGCGGCGTACAATGAGCAGTTCTTC.

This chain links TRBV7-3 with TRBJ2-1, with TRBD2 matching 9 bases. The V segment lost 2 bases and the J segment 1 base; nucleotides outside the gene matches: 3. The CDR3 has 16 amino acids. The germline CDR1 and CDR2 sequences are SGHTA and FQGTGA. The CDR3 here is CASSLWREGSYNEQFF. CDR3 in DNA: TGTGCCAGCAGCTTATGGCGGGAGGGATCCTACAATGAGCAGTTCTTC.

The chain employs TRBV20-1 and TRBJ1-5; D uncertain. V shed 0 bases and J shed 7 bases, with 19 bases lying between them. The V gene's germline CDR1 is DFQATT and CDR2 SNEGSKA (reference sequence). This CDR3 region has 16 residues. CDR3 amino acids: CSARDSVLSEGQPQHF. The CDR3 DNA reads TGCAGTGCTAGAGATTCGGTATTGTCGGAGGGACAGCCCCAGCATTTT.

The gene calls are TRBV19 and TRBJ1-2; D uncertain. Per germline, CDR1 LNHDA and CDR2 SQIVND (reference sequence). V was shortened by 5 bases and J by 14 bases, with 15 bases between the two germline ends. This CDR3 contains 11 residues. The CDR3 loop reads CASSPGGRGTF. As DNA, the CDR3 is TGTGCCAGTAGTCCGGGTGGTCGAGGGACCTTC.

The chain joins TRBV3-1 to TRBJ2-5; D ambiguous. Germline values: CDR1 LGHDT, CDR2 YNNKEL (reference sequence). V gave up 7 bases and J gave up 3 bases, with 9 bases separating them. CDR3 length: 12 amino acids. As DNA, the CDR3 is TGTGCCAGCACTGATAGGAAAGAGACCCAGTACTTC. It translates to CASTDRKETQYF.

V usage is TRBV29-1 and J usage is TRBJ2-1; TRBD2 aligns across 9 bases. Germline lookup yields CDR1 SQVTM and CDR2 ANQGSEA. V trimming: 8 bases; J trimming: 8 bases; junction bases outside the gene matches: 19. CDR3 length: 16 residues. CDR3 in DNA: TGCAGCTTTACCACCCGCGGGAGGGTTTTTATCGATGAGCAGTTCTTC. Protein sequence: CSFTTRGRVFIDEQFF.